One sample yielded the 9 T cell receptor beta chains listed below, sequenced in a study of shared clonotypes between healthy human individuals. Clones were sequenced by immunoSEQ multiplex PCR, and TCRdb holds only the in-frame ones, with some missing. The table includes hundreds of thousands of clones, roughly 95% detected once. The material sequenced was naive CD4+ T cells sorted from blood. Subset of the sample: CD45RA+ positively selected. The receptor set was obtained from a woman aged 25 to 39 in good health.

The chain combines TRBV18 with TRBJ1-1; 8 nucleotides match TRBD1. This CDR3 is 16 amino acids long. Germline V gene data show CDR1 as KGHSH and CDR2 as LQKENI. The ends lost 8 bases at V and 1 base at J; junction bases unmatched: 12. The CDR3 coding sequence is TGTGCCAGCCTACCTGGACAGGGCTACGGGAACACTGAAGCTTTCTTT. The encoded protein is CASLPGQGYGNTEAFF.

The chain couples TRBV18 to TRBJ2-7; TRBD2 matches at 10 bases. Germline-derived CDR1 and CDR2 are KGHSH and LQKENI. J was trimmed by 1 base and V by 8 bases; bases with no gene match: 14. The CDR3 is 17 amino acids. CDR3 coding DNA: TGTGCCAGCCGACTGGGAGCGGGAGGGCCTGTGTCCTACGAGCAGTACTTC. Translated: CASRLGAGGPVSYEQYF.

This sequence joins TRBV28 and TRBJ2-3; D call uncertain. Germline V gene sequence: CDR1 MDHEN, CDR2 SYDVKM. The CDR3 sequence is 12 residues long. V was pared by 6 bases and J by 5 bases, with 9 bases between. In DNA form, the CDR3 reads TGTGCCAGCAGGACCGACGGAGATACGCAGTATTTT. This encodes CASRTDGDTQYF. Variable domain in full (rest from reference TRBV28 and TRBJ2-3): DVKVTQSSRYLVKRTGEKVFLECVQDMDHENMFWYRQDPGLGLRLIYFSYDVKMKEKGDIPEGYSVSREKKERFSLILESASTNQTSMYLCASRTDGDTQYFGPGTRLTVL.

The rearrangement links TRBV6-1 to TRBJ2-2; 10 bases are shared with TRBD1. Germline V lookup: CDR1 MNHNS, CDR2 SASEGT. Germline trimming cut 4 bases from V and 4 bases from J; bases unmatched to any gene: 3. This CDR3 has 15 amino acids. CDR3: CASSVGQGSTGELFF. DNA of the CDR3: TGTGCCAGCAGTGTGGGACAGGGGAGCACCGGGGAGCTGTTTTTT.

This clone was detected only a few times. CDR3 coding DNA: TGTGCCATCCAGACCGACGATGGCTACACCTTC. Amino acid sequence: CAIQTDDGYTF. The genes are TRBV7-9 and TRBJ1-2; D gene ambiguous. Per germline, CDR1 SEHNR and CDR2 FQNEAQ (reference sequence). CDR3 length: 11 amino acids. Trimming cost V 10 bases and J 6 bases, with 12 bases left between them. Full variable domain (rest looked up from reference TRBV7-9 and TRBJ1-2): DTGVSQNPRHKITKRGQNVTFRCDPISEHNRLYWYRQTLGQGPEFLTYFQNEAQLEKSRLLSDRFSAERPKGSFSTLEIQRTEQGDSAMYLCAIQTDDGYTFGSGTRLTVV.

The chain joins TRBV6-1 to TRBJ2-3; D not certain. Germline assignment: CDR1 MNHNS and CDR2 SASEGT. Trimming shortened V by 9 bases and J by 0 bases, and 10 bases separated the two germline ends. CDR3 length equals 13 residues. This chain's CDR3 is CASRASSTDTQYF. The CDR3, as DNA: TGTGCCAGTAGGGCCTCTAGCACAGATACGCAGTATTTT.

CDR3 sequence (DNA): TGTGCCAGCAGCTTGAGGGCAGGGGCTAATCAGGATGAGCAGTTCTTC. Translation: CASSLRAGANQDEQFF. The V call is TRBV7-9, the J call TRBJ2-1; D is possibly TRBD1 (6 bases). Trimming removed 3 bases from V and 8 bases from J, with 20 bases in between. The CDR3 runs 16 residues. The V gene's germline CDR1 is SEHNR and CDR2 FQNEAQ (reference sequence).

This rearrangement joins TRBV7-9 to TRBJ2-5, with D perhaps assigned TRBD1 or TRBD2 (5 bases each). The J call may not be correct, given that the DNA end is closer to TRBJ2-7. Germline assignment: CDR1 SEHNR and CDR2 FQNEAQ (reference sequence). CDR3 size: 15 residues. In nucleotides, the CDR3 is TGTGCCAGCAGCTCACCTTTGGGGGACTCCTACGAGCAGTACTTC. This encodes CASSSPLGDSYEQYF.

The rearrangement links TRBV29-1 to TRBJ2-6; maybe TRBD2 (5 bases). Trimming cost V 5 bases and J 4 bases, with 9 bases left between them. CDR3 length: 13 amino acids. Per the germline V gene, CDR1 is SQVTM and CDR2 is ANQGSEA. CDR3 nucleotide sequence: TGCAGCGTTCGGGGTCCCGGGGCCAACGTCCTGACTTTC. This sequence encodes CSVRGPGANVLTF.